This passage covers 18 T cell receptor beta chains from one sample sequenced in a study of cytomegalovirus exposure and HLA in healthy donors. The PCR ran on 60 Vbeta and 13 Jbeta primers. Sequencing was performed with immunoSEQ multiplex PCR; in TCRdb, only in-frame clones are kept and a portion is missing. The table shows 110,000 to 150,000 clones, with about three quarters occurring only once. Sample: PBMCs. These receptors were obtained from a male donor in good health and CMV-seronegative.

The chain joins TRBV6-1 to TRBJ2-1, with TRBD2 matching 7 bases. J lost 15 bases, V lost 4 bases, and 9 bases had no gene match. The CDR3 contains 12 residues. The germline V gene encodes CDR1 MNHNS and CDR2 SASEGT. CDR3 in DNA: TGTGCCAGCAGTGGGGCGACTAGCCCCGGGTTCTTC. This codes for CASSGATSPGFF.

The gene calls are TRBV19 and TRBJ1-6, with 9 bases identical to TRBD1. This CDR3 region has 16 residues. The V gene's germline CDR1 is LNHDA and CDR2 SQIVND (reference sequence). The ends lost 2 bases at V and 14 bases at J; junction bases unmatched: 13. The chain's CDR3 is CASSISRTGALGTLHF. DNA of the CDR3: TGTGCCAGTAGTATATCCCGGACAGGGGCTCTTGGGACCCTCCACTTT.

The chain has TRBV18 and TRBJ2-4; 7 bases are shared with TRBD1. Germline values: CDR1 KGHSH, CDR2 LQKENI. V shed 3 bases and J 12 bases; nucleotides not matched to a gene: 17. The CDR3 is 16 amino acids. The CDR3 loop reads CASSPLSLTGLGSQYF. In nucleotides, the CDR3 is TGTGCCAGCTCACCGTTATCTCTGACAGGGCTGGGCAGTCAGTACTTC.

The CDR3 loop is CASSLGDRGGQETQYF. In nucleotides, the CDR3 is TGTGCCAGCAGCTTGGGGGACAGGGGAGGGCAAGAGACCCAGTACTTC. This sequence joins TRBV7-9 and TRBJ2-5; 10 bases are shared with TRBD1. Germline V gene lookup returns CDR1 SEHNR and CDR2 FQNEAQ (reference sequence). V gave up 3 bases and J gave up 2 bases; unmatched junction bases: 6. This CDR3 spans 16 amino acids.

The CDR3 DNA reads TGTGCCAGTAGTATAGACTTCAGTTCCATCTCCTACGAGCAGTACTTC. Residues: CASSIDFSSISYEQYF. The chain couples TRBV19 to TRBJ2-7; D is undetermined. The V end lost 0 bases, the J end lost 0 bases, and 12 bases lay between the germline ends. CDR3 size: 16 residues. Germline CDR1 and CDR2: LNHDA and SQIVND (reference sequence).

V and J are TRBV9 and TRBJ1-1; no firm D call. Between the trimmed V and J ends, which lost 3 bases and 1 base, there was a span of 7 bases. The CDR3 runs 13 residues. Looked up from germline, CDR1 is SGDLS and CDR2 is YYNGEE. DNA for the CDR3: TGTGCCAGCAGCGGACACGCGAACACTGAAGCTTTCTTT. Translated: CASSGHANTEAFF.

Here the CDR3 reads CASFPQAGGPGELFF. The CDR3 coding sequence is TGTGCCAGCTTCCCACAAGCGGGAGGGCCCGGGGAGCTGTTTTTT. The chain is built from TRBV7-8 and TRBJ2-2, with TRBD2 matching over 10 bases. Losses at the gene ends were 8 bases for V and 6 bases for J; bases not matched to a gene: 9. Germline V gene data show CDR1 as SGHVS and CDR2 as FQNEAQ. This CDR3 contains 15 residues.

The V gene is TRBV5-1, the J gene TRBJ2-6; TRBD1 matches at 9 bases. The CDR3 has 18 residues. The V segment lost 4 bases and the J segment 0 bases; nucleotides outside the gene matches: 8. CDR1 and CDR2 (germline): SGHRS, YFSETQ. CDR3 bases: TGCGCCAGCAGCACCGACAGGGGGTTCCTCTCTGGGGCCAACGTCCTGACTTTC. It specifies CASSTDRGFLSGANVLTF.

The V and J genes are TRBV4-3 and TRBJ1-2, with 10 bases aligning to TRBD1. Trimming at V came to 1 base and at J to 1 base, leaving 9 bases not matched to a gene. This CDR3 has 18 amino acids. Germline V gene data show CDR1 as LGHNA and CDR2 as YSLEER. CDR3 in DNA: TGCGCCAGCAGCCAAGCATCGACAGGGGGCGCCGGTAACTATGGCTACACCTTC. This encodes CASSQASTGGAGNYGYTF.

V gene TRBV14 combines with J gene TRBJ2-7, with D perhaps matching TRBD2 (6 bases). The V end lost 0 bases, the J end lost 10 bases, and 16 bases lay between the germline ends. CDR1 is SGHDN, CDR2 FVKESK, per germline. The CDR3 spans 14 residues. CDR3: CASSQDLWRAEQYF. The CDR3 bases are TGTGCCAGCAGCCAAGACTTGTGGAGGGCCGAACAGTACTTC.

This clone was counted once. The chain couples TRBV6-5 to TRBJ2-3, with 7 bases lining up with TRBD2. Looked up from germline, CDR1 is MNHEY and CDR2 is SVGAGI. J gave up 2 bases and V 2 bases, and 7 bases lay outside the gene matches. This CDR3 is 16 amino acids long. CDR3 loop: CASSYRGVTLTDTQYF. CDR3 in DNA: TGTGCCAGCAGTTACCGGGGGGTAACCCTCACAGATACGCAGTATTTT.

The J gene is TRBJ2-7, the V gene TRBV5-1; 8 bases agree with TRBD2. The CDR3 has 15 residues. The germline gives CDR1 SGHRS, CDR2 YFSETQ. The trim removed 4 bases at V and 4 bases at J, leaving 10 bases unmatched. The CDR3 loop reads CASSTRGGPRYEQYF. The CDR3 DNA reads TGCGCCAGCAGCACCCGGGGGGGACCGAGATACGAGCAGTACTTC.

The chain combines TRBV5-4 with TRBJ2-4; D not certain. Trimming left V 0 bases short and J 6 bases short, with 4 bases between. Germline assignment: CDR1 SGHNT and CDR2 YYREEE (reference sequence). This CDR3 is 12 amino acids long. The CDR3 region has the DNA TGTGCCAGCAGCTTGGATCTAAACATTCAGTACTTC. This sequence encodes CASSLDLNIQYF.

CDR3 sequence (DNA): TGTGCCAGCAGCTTAGAAGCGGGACAGGGGGCCTTTGGGGCTTTCTTT. Amino acids: CASSLEAGQGAFGAFF. The V call is TRBV11-1, the J call TRBJ1-1, with TRBD1 matching 12 bases. CDR1 and CDR2 (germline): SGHAT, FQDESV (reference sequence). V was pared by 1 base and J by 11 bases, with 11 bases of the junction left unmatched. CDR3 length equals 16 residues. The variable domain in full, completed from reference TRBV11-1 and TRBJ1-1, reads EAEVAQSPRYKITEKSQAVAFWCDPISGHATLYWYRQILGQGPELLVQFQDESVVDDSQLPKDRFSAERLKGVDSTLKIQPAELGDSAMYLCASSLEAGQGAFGAFFGQGTRLTVV.

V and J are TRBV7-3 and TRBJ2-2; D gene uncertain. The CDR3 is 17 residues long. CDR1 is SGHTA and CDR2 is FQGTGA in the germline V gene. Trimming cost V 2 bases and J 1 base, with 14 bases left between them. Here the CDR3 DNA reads TGTGCCAGCAGCTTATCTCCTGGTGCAGGGAACACCGGGGAGCTGTTTTTT. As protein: CASSLSPGAGNTGELFF.

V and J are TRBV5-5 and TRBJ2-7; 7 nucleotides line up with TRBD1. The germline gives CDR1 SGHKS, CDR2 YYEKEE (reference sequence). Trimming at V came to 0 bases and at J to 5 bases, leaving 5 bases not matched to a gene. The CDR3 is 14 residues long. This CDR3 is CASSLGQGVDEQYF. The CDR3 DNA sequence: TGTGCCAGCAGCTTGGGACAGGGTGTTGACGAGCAGTACTTC.

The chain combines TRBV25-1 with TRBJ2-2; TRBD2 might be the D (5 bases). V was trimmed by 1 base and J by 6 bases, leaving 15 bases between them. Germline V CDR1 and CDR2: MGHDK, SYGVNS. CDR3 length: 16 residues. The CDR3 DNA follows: TGTGCCAGCAGTGAATCCCCGGCTAGCCGGTCCGGGGAGCTGTTTTTT. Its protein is CASSESPASRSGELFF.

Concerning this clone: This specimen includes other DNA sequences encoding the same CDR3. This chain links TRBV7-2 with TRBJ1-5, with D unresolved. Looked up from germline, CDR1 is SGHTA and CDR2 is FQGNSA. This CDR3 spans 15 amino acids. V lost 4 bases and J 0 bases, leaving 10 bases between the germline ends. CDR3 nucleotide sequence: TGTGCCAGCAGCTCACAGAGCTATAGCAATCAGCCCCAGCATTTT. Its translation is CASSSQSYSNQPQHF.